This T cell receptor beta chain comes out of a study of shared clonotypes between healthy human individuals. Findings and limits, study-wide: Relative to clonotypes present in all four donors, those not shared had lower generation probabilities.

Note on this clone: Its antigen is as yet unknown.

Each sample came from a Caucasian adult donor living in Nashville, Tennessee. Researchers divided each subset's genomic DNA evenly across several immunoSEQ plates. Profiled with immunoSEQ multiplex PCR; TCRdb holds only in-frame clones, not every one. Of under 2.5 million clones in the sample, about 90% were seen once. Trimming removed 7 bases from V and 6 bases from J, with 19 bases in between. Germline V gene sequence: CDR1 MDHEN, CDR2 SYDVKM. The CDR3 runs to 15 residues. The source material was naive CD4+ T cells from PBMCs. Subset in this sample: CD45RA+ positively selected. The clonotype was recovered from a man aged 18 to 30 in good health. Some clones in this sample may be carry-over from other donors' samples. V usage is TRBV28 and J usage is TRBJ2-1, with no clear D. The CDR3 spells CASKKALSSGNEQFF. The CDR3 DNA reads as TGTGCCAGCAAAAAGGCCCTTTCATCAGGCAATGAGCAGTTCTTC.